Each of the 21 T cell receptor beta chains below was sequenced from the same sample in a study of CD8 T cells in Susac syndrome. RNA totalling about 0.5 to 1 ug underwent reverse transcription with random hexamers. TCRdb re-called the immunoSEQ multiplex PCR reads with MiXCR, one entry per CDR3 protein. The table shows under 200,000 distinct CDR3 sequences, with roughly 95% occurring only once. Material: CD4+ T cells from PBMCs. These receptors were collected from a human donor with Susac syndrome.

The rearrangement uses TRBV12-5 and TRBJ1-2; 8 bases map to TRBD1. The CDR3 has 14 amino acids. J was trimmed by 8 bases and V by 9 bases; bases with no gene match: 14. Looked up from germline, CDR1 is LGHNT and CDR2 is FRNRAP. DNA of the CDR3: TGTGCTAGCGCCCGGACAGGGATAACCCAGGGCTACACCTTC. Amino acids: CASARTGITQGYTF.

The gene calls are TRBV7-9 and TRBJ2-5, with D maybe TRBD2 (5 bases). The V end lost 1 base, the J end lost 5 bases, and 8 bases lay between the germline ends. The CDR3 length is 13 residues. The V gene's germline CDR1 is SEHNR and CDR2 FQNEAQ (reference sequence). CDR3 region: CASSLGGFETQYF. CDR3 sequence (DNA): TGTGCCAGCAGCTTAGGAGGGTTTGAGACCCAGTACTTC. Combining the CDR3 with reference TRBV7-9 and TRBJ2-5 gives the whole variable domain DTGVSQNPRHKITKRGQNVTFRCDPISEHNRLYWYRQTLGQGPEFLTYFQNEAQLEKSRLLSDRFSAERPKGSFSTLEIQRTEQGDSAMYLCASSLGGFETQYFGPGTRLLVL.

This chain links TRBV9 with TRBJ1-1, with D perhaps matching TRBD1 (5 bases). CDR1 is SGDLS, CDR2 YYNGEE, per germline. The V gene lost 3 bases and the J gene lost 5 bases, with 8 bases spanning the gap. The CDR3 sequence is 12 residues long. This CDR3 is CASSGGTTEAFF. DNA of the CDR3: TGTGCCAGCAGCGGCGGGACGACTGAAGCTTTCTTT.

The V gene is TRBV14, the J gene TRBJ1-3, with D unresolved. V shed 3 bases and J shed 1 base, with 7 bases lying between them. The germline CDR1 and CDR2 sequences are SGHDN and FVKESK. The CDR3 runs to 14 residues. The CDR3 DNA follows: TGTGCCAGCAGCCAGCCCGGGTCTGGAAACACCATATATTTT. This codes for CASSQPGSGNTIYF.

V gene TRBV5-4 combines with J gene TRBJ2-1, with D perhaps given as TRBD1 or TRBD2 (5 bases each). The germline V gene encodes CDR1 SGHNT and CDR2 YYREEE (reference sequence). Between the trimmed V and J ends, which lost 1 base and 5 bases, there was a span of 13 bases. The CDR3 covers 15 residues. The CDR3 is CASSLPGRHHNEQFF. The CDR3 nucleotides are TGTGCCAGCAGCTTGCCGGGACGCCACCACAATGAGCAGTTCTTC.

The chain joins TRBV29-1 to TRBJ2-1; TRBD2 might be the D (6 bases). The germline V and J ends were trimmed by 4 bases and 8 bases, with 27 bases remaining between them. Germline loops: CDR1 SQVTM, CDR2 ANQGSEA. CDR3 length equals 17 residues. The CDR3 is CSVGLRGAGPPGDEQFF. Here the CDR3 DNA reads TGCAGCGTTGGGCTGAGGGGAGCGGGTCCCCCCGGGGATGAGCAGTTCTTC.

The chain uses TRBV6-2 or TRBV6-3 and TRBJ1-2, with D unresolved. Germline V CDR1 and CDR2: MNHEY, SVGEGT. V shed 11 bases and J shed 1 base, with 11 bases lying between them. The CDR3 extends over 12 amino acids. The CDR3 region is CASHQVNYGYTF. The CDR3 coding sequence is TGTGCCTCCCACCAAGTTAACTATGGCTACACCTTC.

The chain employs TRBV24-1 and TRBJ2-1; the match to TRBD1 covers 9 bases. The CDR3 is 15 residues long. Germline V gene sequence: CDR1 KGHDR, CDR2 SFDVKD. V dropped 4 bases and J dropped 8; count of bases not matched to a gene: 8. CDR3 sequence: CATSDSGTGWDEQFF. The CDR3, as DNA: TGTGCCACCAGTGACTCCGGGACAGGGTGGGATGAGCAGTTCTTC.

The chain recombines TRBV20-1 with TRBJ2-7, with 7 positions matching TRBD2. CDR1 and CDR2 (germline): DFQATT, SNEGSKA (reference sequence). J lost 3 bases, V lost 5 bases, and 7 bases had no gene match. The CDR3 sequence is 13 residues long. CDR3 sequence (DNA): TGCAGTGCTGGGGGGGTGGGGTTCTACGAGCAGTACTTC. Its protein product is CSAGGVGFYEQYF.

The chain combines TRBV11-2 with TRBJ2-3; 9 bases map to TRBD2. Germline values: CDR1 SGHAT, CDR2 FQNNGV. The CDR3 spans 14 residues. The V gene end was trimmed by 5 bases and the J gene end by 2 bases; junction bases not matched to a gene: 2. The CDR3 DNA follows: TGTGCCAGCAGCCGACTAGCGGTCACAGATACGCAGTATTTT. Translating it yields CASSRLAVTDTQYF.

The V and J genes are TRBV20-1 and TRBJ2-7, with D maybe TRBD2 (6 bases). Germline loops: CDR1 DFQATT, CDR2 SNEGSKA (reference sequence). V was cut by 4 bases and J by 1 base, with 26 bases left in between. The CDR3 runs 18 residues. The CDR3 sequence is CSATGRVGRHSRSYEQYF. CDR3 coding DNA: TGCAGTGCTACAGGCAGAGTCGGGAGACATTCTAGGTCCTACGAGCAGTACTTC.

The chain has TRBV29-1 and TRBJ2-7; no clear D. Trimming took off 2 bases at V and 0 bases at J, with 11 bases between the two ends. The germline gives CDR1 SQVTM, CDR2 ANQGSEA. The CDR3 is 14 amino acids. The CDR3, as DNA: TGCAGCGTTGAATTGACGGCCAGCTCCTACGAGCAGTACTTC. Protein product: CSVELTASSYEQYF.

The V and J genes are TRBV7-2 and TRBJ1-1, with a weak D call TRBD1 (5 bases). The ends were cut back, 6 bases at V and 5 bases at J, with 16 bases in the middle. CDR1 SGHTA and CDR2 FQGNSA come from the germline V gene. CDR3 size: 14 residues. The CDR3 sequence: CASSPLRTSTEAFF. The CDR3 DNA reads TGTGCCAGCAGTCCCCTTAGGACATCTACTGAAGCTTTCTTT.

V usage is TRBV20-1 and J usage is TRBJ2-5, with TRBD2 matching 9 bases. V lost 6 bases and J lost 2; bases outside the gene matches: 7. The CDR3 has 14 residues. Germline V gene data show CDR1 as DFQATT and CDR2 as SNEGSKA (reference sequence). CDR3: CSAYFTSGQETQYF. As DNA, the CDR3 is TGCAGTGCCTACTTTACTAGCGGGCAAGAGACCCAGTACTTC.

The genes are TRBV12-3 or TRBV12-4 and TRBJ2-2; D not resolved. The CDR3 contains 11 residues. Between the trimmed V and J ends, which lost 6 bases and 8 bases, there was a span of 7 bases. CDR3 sequence reads: CASSVLGELFF. CDR3 in DNA: TGTGCCAGCAGCGTGTTAGGGGAGCTGTTTTTT.

The CDR3 here is CASSNRRSSSYNEQFF. DNA of the CDR3: TGTGCCAGCAGCAATAGACGGAGTAGCTCCTACAATGAGCAGTTCTTC. This chain links TRBV7-2 with TRBJ2-1; D gene uncertain. CDR3 length: 16 amino acids. Germline assignment: CDR1 SGHTA and CDR2 FQGNSA. The V end was cut by 5 bases, the J end by 0 bases, with 14 bases between.

The V gene is TRBV24-1, the J gene TRBJ2-1; D perhaps matches TRBD2 (5 bases). The CDR3 runs to 13 residues. Germline V lookup: CDR1 KGHDR, CDR2 SFDVKD. Deletions cut 7 bases from V and 3 bases from J, with 9 bases between. As DNA, the CDR3 is TGTGCCACCAGCCCCGGGAACTACAATGAGCAGTTCTTC. This gives the protein CATSPGNYNEQFF.

This clonotype was recorded only once. This chain connects TRBV5-1 to TRBJ2-1; 9 bases are a match to TRBD1. The germline V gene encodes CDR1 SGHRS and CDR2 YFSETQ. The CDR3 is 15 residues long. Trimming at V came to 3 bases and at J to 2 bases, leaving 3 bases not matched to a gene. In DNA, the CDR3 is TGCGCCAGCAGCTGGACAGGGGTAACCTACAATGAGCAGTTCTTC. Translation gives CASSWTGVTYNEQFF.

The chain couples TRBV12-5 to TRBJ2-3; D is tentatively TRBD1 or TRBD2 (5 bases each). Looked up from germline, CDR1 is LGHNT and CDR2 is FRNRAP. Trimming left V 4 bases short and J 3 bases short, with 8 bases between. The CDR3 totals 13 residues. For the CDR3, the DNA is TGTGCTAGTGGTTGGGGACCAACAGATACGCAGTATTTT. Translation: CASGWGPTDTQYF.

The V and J genes are TRBV18 and TRBJ2-1; D is uncertain. The CDR3 length is 18 residues. Germline-derived CDR1 and CDR2 are KGHSH and LQKENI. V lost 3 bases and J 0 bases, leaving 18 bases between the germline ends. CDR3 loop: CASSPFILDGGSYNEQFF. CDR3 sequence (DNA): TGTGCCAGCTCACCCTTTATCCTGGACGGTGGCTCCTACAATGAGCAGTTCTTC.

This chain uses TRBV3-1 with TRBJ2-7; no clear D. Germline values: CDR1 LGHDT, CDR2 YNNKEL (reference sequence). The CDR3 is 14 residues long. V dropped 0 bases and J dropped 0 bases, with 6 bases sitting between them. CDR3 loop: CASSQDYSSYEQYF. Here the CDR3 DNA reads TGTGCCAGCAGCCAAGATTACAGCTCCTACGAGCAGTACTTC.